This T cell receptor beta chain is drawn from a study of OX40 agonist ivuxolimab in advanced cancers. About the research overall: Age averaged 60 years (range roughly 20 to 90), and 80% to 90% were male.

The table came from immunoSEQ multiplex PCR; TCRdb's copy has only in-frame clones and leaves some out. This sample carries roughly 93,000 clones, roughly 80% of them seen once, and the ten largest clones take roughly 6%. In regard to this clone: Other DNA sequences in the same sample also yield this CDR3.

Germline loops: CDR1 SQVTM, CDR2 ANQGSEA. The CDR3 sequence is 13 residues long. V was pared by 1 base and J by 3 bases, with 2 bases of the junction left unmatched. The genes are TRBV29-1 and TRBJ1-1, with 7 positions matching TRBD1. The sequences come from CD4+ or CD8+ T cells sorted from blood, collected in a trial of the OX40 agonist ivuxolimab. The receptor was derived from an adult with an advanced solid tumor such as melanoma, head and neck, liver or kidney cancer. This CDR3 is CSVEGQGDTEAFF. For the CDR3, the DNA is TGCAGCGTTGAAGGACAGGGAGACACTGAAGCTTTCTTT.